What follows are 10 T cell receptor beta chains derived from one specimen sequenced in a study of control samples from healthy donors and cancer patients. The data were produced by immunoSEQ multiplex PCR, yet TCRdb's version contains in-frame clones alone and is incomplete. The table includes roughly 170,000 clones, roughly 93% detected once. The sample was blood. Receptors were obtained from a man younger than 30 in good health.

The chain links TRBV27 to TRBJ2-1, with D uncertain. The CDR3 runs to 16 residues. Per the germline V gene, CDR1 is MNHEY and CDR2 is SMNVEV (reference sequence). Trimming removed 1 base from V and 0 bases from J, with 10 bases in between. The CDR3 protein is CASSLFSGDSYNEQFF. CDR3 coding DNA: TGTGCCAGCAGTTTATTTTCAGGAGACTCCTACAATGAGCAGTTCTTC.

V is TRBV4-2 and J is TRBJ1-2, with 11 bases identical to TRBD1. After removal of 3 bases from V and 3 bases from J, the junction contained 3 bases not matched to a gene. The CDR3 is made up of 15 amino acids. CDR1 and CDR2 (germline): LGHNA, YNFKEQ. Here the CDR3 reads CASSHRTGGDYGYTF. The CDR3 nucleotides read TGTGCCAGCAGCCACAGGACAGGGGGCGACTATGGCTACACCTTC.

The chain links TRBV28 to TRBJ2-7; 10 bases are a match to TRBD2. This CDR3 is 16 amino acids long. V lost 4 bases and J lost 6; bases outside the gene matches: 12. Germline V gene sequence: CDR1 MDHEN, CDR2 SYDVKM. Written as DNA, the CDR3 is TGTGCCAGCAGTTCCCCGGCAGGAGCGGGGGGGGGCGAGCAGTACTTC. Translation: CASSSPAGAGGGEQYF.

This chain's CDR3 is CASSLAGTGNEQYF. As DNA, the CDR3 is TGTGCCAGCAGCTTGGCCGGGACAGGGAACGAGCAGTACTTC. The chain combines TRBV5-4 with TRBJ2-7; 9 bases are shared with TRBD1. V shed 0 bases and J 5 bases; nucleotides not matched to a gene: 3. Germline V CDR1 and CDR2: SGHNT, YYREEE (reference sequence). CDR3 size: 14 residues.

The gene calls are TRBV5-1 and TRBJ1-6; 8 positions agree with TRBD1. There are 14 residues in the CDR3. Trimming cost V 4 bases and J 7 bases; bases outside gene matches: 4. The germline V gene has CDR1 SGHRS and CDR2 YFSETQ. CDR3: CASSTGTGNSPLHF. CDR3 DNA: TGCGCCAGCAGCACTGGGACAGGAAATTCACCCCTCCACTTT.

The chain couples TRBV20-1 to TRBJ2-1; 10 bases fit TRBD2. Trimming removed 3 bases from V and 8 bases from J; junction bases left unmatched: 7. CDR1 is DFQATT and CDR2 is SNEGSKA in the germline V gene (reference sequence). This CDR3 is built from 14 residues. The CDR3 loop is CSASSLAGFDEQFF. CDR3 nucleotides: TGCAGTGCTAGTTCACTAGCGGGGTTCGATGAGCAGTTCTTC.

V gene TRBV6-2 or TRBV6-3 combines with J gene TRBJ2-7; possible D gene TRBD2, 5 bases. Germline V gives CDR1 MNHEY, CDR2 SVGEGT. V dropped 2 bases and J dropped 0 bases, with 11 bases sitting between them. This CDR3 spans 15 amino acids. CDR3 nucleotide sequence: TGTGCCAGCAGTTACGTCCGGGAAGGCTCCTACGAGCAGTACTTC. Protein product: CASSYVREGSYEQYF.

The chain carries TRBV24-1 and TRBJ2-3, with D unresolved. Trimming stripped 0 bases from V and 0 bases from J, with 9 bases between. Germline lookup yields CDR1 KGHDR and CDR2 SFDVKD. The CDR3 spans 16 residues. CDR3 residues: CATSDLRDASTDTQYF. Written as DNA, the CDR3 is TGTGCCACCAGTGATTTGAGAGACGCTAGCACAGATACGCAGTATTTT.

This chain joins TRBV2 and TRBJ1-1; D remains unclear. The V gene lost 3 bases and the J gene lost 2 bases, with 13 bases spanning the gap. Germline-derived CDR1 and CDR2 are SNHLY and FYNNEI. The CDR3 sequence is 15 residues long. The CDR3 protein is CASSDGPAINTEAFF. The CDR3 DNA follows: TGTGCCAGCAGTGATGGGCCAGCCATAAACACTGAAGCTTTCTTT.

The chain employs TRBV3-1 (or the pseudogene TRBV3-2) and TRBJ2-2, with D unclear. Per the germline V gene, CDR1 is LGHDT and CDR2 is YNNKEL (reference sequence). Trimming cost V 1 base and J 3 bases, with 6 bases left between them. The CDR3 spans 14 residues. The CDR3 DNA follows: TGTGCCAGCAGCCAAGGGATACACACCGGGGAGCTGTTTTTT. Amino acids: CASSQGIHTGELFF.